A selection of T cell receptor beta chains follows, all from one sample in a study of T-cell memory formation after mild COVID-19. TCRdb recomputed calls from the 5' RACE reads with MiXCR, one row per CDR3 protein. The data show tens of thousands of distinct CDR3 sequences, with roughly 6.1% seen just once and about 0.81% held by the top ten. Material: PBMCs or a T cell subset sorted from them (not recorded which). The receptors shown here come from an adult who had mild COVID-19 (a few samples of this study predate the infection). Cell type and time point are not known. The CDR3 runs from the conserved cysteine through the conserved F or W. D genes are given only for firm matches. The size entry is marked missing in some rows and otherwise reads once, few, many or a size class.

>13|TRBV6-2/TRBV6-3|TRBJ1-5|.|.
CASGYTAYQPQHF
TGTGCCAGCGGTTACACGGCGTATCAGCCCCAGCATTTT
>16|TRBV5-6|TRBJ1-2|.|.
CASSPWQAFPNYGYTF
TGTGCCAGCAGCCCGTGGCAAGCCTTCCCGAACTATGGCTACACCTTC
>16|TRBV5-6|TRBJ2-2|few|TRBD1
CASSFGQGGVSGELFF
TGTGCCAGCAGCTTCGGACAGGGGGGTGTCTCCGGGGAGCTGTTTTTT
>14|TRBV3-1|TRBJ1-1|few|TRBD1
CASSRDRVGTEAFF
TGTGCCAGCAGTCGAGACAGGGTAGGGACTGAAGCTTTCTTT
>14|TRBV5-1|TRBJ2-2|few|.
CASSFRGPTGELFF
TGCGCCAGCAGCTTCCGGGGCCCAACCGGGGAGCTGTTTTTT
>13|TRBV7-9|TRBJ1-2|many|.
CASSFPGNYGYTF
TGTGCCAGCAGCTTCCCCGGGAACTATGGCTACACCTTC
>13|TRBV30|TRBJ2-1|few|.
CAWSDGRKSEQFF
TGTGCCTGGAGTGACGGGCGTAAGAGTGAGCAGTTCTTC
>13|TRBV29-1|TRBJ2-5|many|TRBD2
CSVETSFGETQYF
TGCAGCGTTGAGACTAGCTTTGGGGAGACCCAGTACTTC
>17|TRBV24-1|TRBJ1-5|few|TRBD1
CATSAGGRGRSNQPQHF
TGTGCCACCAGTGCTGGGGGGAGGGGGCGAAGCAATCAGCCCCAGCATTTT
>17|TRBV7-8|TRBJ1-1|few|.
CASSKGGRGRGLTEAFF
TGTGCCAGCAGCAAAGGGGGGCGCGGCAGGGGCCTCACTGAAGCTTTCTTT
>15|TRBV5-1|TRBJ2-1|many|.
CASSQVGETYNEQFF
TGCGCCAGCAGCCAAGTCGGGGAAACCTACAATGAGCAGTTCTTC
>15|TRBV7-9|TRBJ2-1|few|.
CASSRAGSSYNEQFF
TGTGCCAGCAGCCGGGCCGGGAGTTCCTACAATGAGCAGTTCTTC
>12|TRBV20-1|TRBJ1-1|.|.
CSARMGNTEAFF
TGCAGTGCTAGGATGGGGAACACTGAAGCTTTCTTT
>13|TRBV11-3|TRBJ2-2|few|.
CAPPRANTGELFF
TGTGCCCCACCCCGGGCGAACACCGGGGAGCTGTTTTTT
>15|TRBV7-3|TRBJ1-2|.|TRBD1
CASSLGQGPNYGYTF
TGTGCCAGCAGCCTCGGACAGGGGCCCAACTATGGCTACACCTTC
>15|TRBV7-3|TRBJ2-3|few|TRBD2
CASSLMSGVADTQYF
TGTGCCAGCAGCTTAATGAGCGGGGTCGCAGATACGCAGTATTTT
>14|TRBV11-3|TRBJ2-7|.|TRBD1
CASSLPDRAEEQYF
TGTGCCAGCAGCTTACCGGACAGGGCTGAAGAGCAGTACTTC
>13|TRBV11-2|TRBJ2-5|.|.
CASSQGGLETKYF
TGTGCCAGCAGCCAGGGGGGATTGGAGACCAAGTACTTC
>16|TRBV5-1|TRBJ2-5|few|.
CASSVLSETPQETQYF
TGCGCCAGCAGCGTTCTCTCGGAGACGCCCCAAGAGACCCAGTACTTC
>18|TRBV3-1|TRBJ1-1|few|.
CASSHSPVLGHLNTEAFF
TGTGCCAGCAGCCACTCTCCGGTCCTTGGACACCTGAACACTGAAGCTTTCTTT
>15|TRBV13|TRBJ2-3|few|TRBD1
CASSRDRGMTDTQYF
TGTGCCAGCAGCCGGGACAGGGGGATGACAGATACGCAGTATTTT
>11|TRBV3-1|TRBJ1-1|many|.
CASRRDTEAFF
TGTGCCAGCAGGCGGGACACTGAAGCTTTCTTT
>15|TRBV11-2|TRBJ2-1|many|TRBD2
CASSLRLAGGSEQFF
TGTGCCAGCAGCCTACGACTAGCGGGAGGTAGTGAGCAGTTCTTC
>16|TRBV5-1|TRBJ1-2|many|.
CASSKDPGRSNYGYTF
TGCGCCAGCAGCAAAGACCCGGGACGGAGCAACTATGGCTACACCTTC
>15|TRBV27|TRBJ2-6|few|.
CASSFSASGANVLTF
TGTGCCAGCAGTTTCTCAGCCTCTGGGGCCAACGTCCTGACTTTC
>13|TRBV3-1|TRBJ2-5|many|TRBD2
CAGGLAGSETQYF
TGTGCCGGTGGACTAGCGGGATCGGAGACCCAGTACTTC
>12|TRBV27|TRBJ2-1|.|.
CASRPDGNEQFF
TGTGCCAGCAGACCAGACGGGAATGAGCAGTTCTTC
>16|TRBV4-1|TRBJ2-7|many|.
CASSQDGRDSYYEQYF
TGCGCCAGCAGCCAAGATGGGCGGGACAGCTACTACGAGCAGTACTTC
>12|TRBV6-6|TRBJ1-1|.|.
CASSQPTSAAFF
TGTGCCAGCAGTCAACCCACGTCGGCGGCTTTCTTT
>15|TRBV6-2/TRBV6-3|TRBJ2-3|many|.
CASTRAGRLTDTQYF
TGTGCCAGCACCCGGGCGGGGAGACTCACAGATACGCAGTATTTT
>15|TRBV7-6|TRBJ2-6|.|.
CASSLEVSGANVLTF
TGTGCCAGCAGCTTAGAGGTCTCTGGGGCCAACGTCCTGACTTTC
>18|TRBV5-6|TRBJ1-2|.|.
CASSGTKSGSDEFYGYTF
TGTGCCAGCAGCGGTACCAAGTCAGGGAGCGACGAATTCTATGGCTACACCTTC
>14|TRBV30|TRBJ1-2|.|.
CAWSVQGQGYGYTF
TGTGCCTGGAGTGTTCAGGGGCAGGGCTATGGCTACACCTTC